The 5 T cell receptor beta chains reported below all come from one sample, sequenced in a study of T and B cells in COVID-19 patients. Blood genomic DNA input for TRB amplification was about 240-550 ng. Multiplex PCR with BIOMED2 TRB-A/B primer pools amplified TRB rearrangements. Using its own MiXCR run on the multiplex PCR reads, TCRdb lists one record per CDR3 protein. This repertoire shows thousands of distinct CDR3 sequences, around 20% found once; its top ten account for about 19%. Sequenced sample: blood. These TCRs come from a human donor with active COVID-19.

This clonotype was detected only once. The chain combines TRBV20-1 with TRBJ2-7, with TRBD2 as a possible D gene (7 bases). This CDR3 contains 13 residues. Germline V lookup: CDR1 DFQATT, CDR2 SNEGSKA (reference sequence). The V end was cut by 5 bases, the J end by 5 bases, with 16 bases between. CDR3 bases: TGCAGTGCTCCCCATCTAGGGGGGGACGAGCAGTACTTC. It translates to CSAPHLGGDEQYF.

A few counts support this clonotype. This sequence joins TRBV9 and TRBJ2-3; tentative D call: TRBD2 (6 bases). Germline CDR1 SGDLS, CDR2 YYNGEE. The V and J ends lost 0 bases and 2 bases respectively, with 10 bases between them. The CDR3 covers 15 residues. CDR3 in DNA: TGTGCCAGCAGCGTAGGGGGACTGATCACAGATACGCAGTATTTT. It codes for CASSVGGLITDTQYF.

The table lists this clonotype with a few counts. J is TRBJ1-5 and V is TRBV6-5; 7 bases fit TRBD1. The V and J ends lost 10 bases and 11 bases, in that order; junction bases with no gene match: 11. The V gene's germline CDR1 is MNHEY and CDR2 SVGAGI. The CDR3 is 12 amino acids. DNA for the CDR3: TGTGCCACCCAGACAGGGAGAGGGACCCAGCATTTT. Encoded protein: CATQTGRGTQHF.

By share, this clonotype ranks as large. This chain connects TRBV19 to TRBJ2-7; TRBD2 might be the D (5 bases). The V end was cut by 5 bases, the J end by 10 bases, with 30 bases between. From germline, CDR1 is LNHDA and CDR2 SQIVND (reference sequence). The CDR3 has 17 amino acids. This chain's CDR3 is CASSLPQHLRTVAGQYF. As DNA, the CDR3 is TGTGCCAGTAGTCTACCCCAGCATTTGAGGACTGTCGCGGGCCAGTACTTC.

The chain combines TRBV14 with TRBJ2-1; no clear D. CDR1 and CDR2 (germline): SGHDN, FVKESK. Deletions cut 0 bases from V and 8 bases from J, with 8 bases between. CDR3 length: 13 amino acids. CDR3 nucleotide sequence: TGTGCCAGCAGCCAAGATCTTCCCGATGAGCAGTTCTTC. Translating it yields CASSQDLPDEQFF.